The clone carrying this TCR beta chain was picked up one time. Antigen unknown. Vbeta (60) and Jbeta (13) primers were used in the PCR. Sequenced by immunoSEQ multiplex PCR; TCRdb stores in-frame clones only, minus some. Of some 180,000 clones listed, less than 90% are singletons. This sample is drawn from a study of cytomegalovirus exposure and HLA in healthy donors. Study-level information: Around 83% of approximately 400 genotyped donors fell in the Caucasian-associated ancestry cluster.

Study results and caveats: A highly shared variant cluster was judged a likely technical artifact.

The V gene lost 5 bases and the J gene lost 3 bases, with 11 bases spanning the gap. CDR1 is SEHNR, CDR2 FQNEAQ, per germline (reference sequence). This CDR3 has 14 residues. This TCR was sampled from a girl aged 5-17 years in good health and CMV-seropositive. This chain links TRBV7-9 with TRBJ1-5; weak D call: TRBD1 (5 bases). Sequencing used PBMCs. This CDR3 reads CASSPNRTNQPQHF. The CDR3 DNA follows: TGTGCCAGCAGCCCCAACAGGACCAATCAGCCCCAGCATTTT. Combining the CDR3 with reference TRBV7-9 and TRBJ1-5 gives the whole variable domain DTGVSQNPRHKITKRGQNVTFRCDPISEHNRLYWYRQTLGQGPEFLTYFQNEAQLEKSRLLSDRFSAERPKGSFSTLEIQRTEQGDSAMYLCASSPNRTNQPQHFGDGTRLSIL.